The rows below give T cell receptor beta chains drawn from one sample of a study of T-cell memory formation after mild COVID-19. TCRdb called the 5' RACE reads again in MiXCR, with one record for every CDR3 protein. The table shows roughly 450,000 distinct CDR3 sequences, with around a sixth occurring only once. The sample comprised PBMCs or a T cell subset sorted from them (not recorded which). These receptors originate from an adult woman who had mild COVID-19 (a few samples of this study predate the infection). Cell type and time point are not known. Both conserved end residues are part of each CDR3. D genes are given only for firm matches. The size entry is marked missing in some rows and otherwise reads once, few, many or a size class.

TRBJ1-2 | TRBV20-1 | 15 | few | - | CSARDRVSASYGYTF | TGCAGTGCTAGAGATCGGGTATCAGCCTCCTATGGCTACACCTTC
TRBJ2-7 | TRBV5-1 | 15 | - | TRBD2 | CASSLDRREGPEQYF | TGCGCCAGCAGCTTGGACCGGCGGGAGGGCCCCGAGCAGTACTTC
TRBJ2-1 | TRBV7-9 | 11 | - | - | CASSSGWEQFF | TGTGCCAGCAGCTCCGGGTGGGAGCAGTTCTTC
TRBJ1-1 | TRBV12-3/TRBV12-4 | 14 | few | - | CASSLIGVSPEAFF | TGTGCCAGCAGTTTAATAGGGGTTTCGCCTGAAGCTTTCTTT
TRBJ1-5 | TRBV5-1 | 13 | many | - | CASSSAPGQPQHF | TGCGCCAGCAGTTCTGCGCCGGGCCAGCCCCAGCATTTT
TRBJ2-2 | TRBV6-5 | 18 | few | - | CASSPPTRLASRTGELFF | TGTGCCAGCAGTCCACCGACGAGGTTAGCGTCTCGAACCGGGGAGCTGTTTTTT
TRBJ2-1 | TRBV7-7 | 15 | - | TRBD2 | CDSSLGLAGNNEQFF | TGTGACAGCAGCTTGGGACTAGCGGGGAATAATGAGCAGTTCTTC
TRBJ2-3 | TRBV7-2 | 18 | few | TRBD2 | CASSTIRTSGSHTDTQYF | TGTGCCAGCAGCACGATAAGGACTAGCGGGAGCCACACAGATACGCAGTATTTT
TRBJ2-7 | TRBV5-1 | 16 | - | - | CASSLASASSSYEQYF | TGCGCCAGCAGCTTGGCCAGTGCATCGAGTTCCTACGAGCAGTACTTC
TRBJ1-4 | TRBV12-3/TRBV12-4 | 15 | - | - | CARMRGAQFNEKLFF | TGTGCCAGAATGCGGGGGGCCCAGTTTAATGAAAAACTGTTTTTT
TRBJ2-3 | TRBV5-1 | 14 | many | - | CASSLASHTDTQYF | TGCGCCAGCAGCTTGGCTAGCCACACAGATACGCAGTATTTT
TRBJ2-7 | TRBV7-9 | 16 | - | TRBD2 | CASSLPSGLAGYEQYF | TGTGCCAGCAGCTTACCTTCGGGACTAGCGGGCTACGAGCAGTACTTC
TRBJ1-4 | TRBV5-1 | 14 | - | TRBD1 | CASSVQGEGEKLFF | TGCGCCAGCAGCGTACAGGGGGAGGGTGAAAAACTGTTTTTT
TRBJ2-5 | TRBV5-1 | 15 | few | TRBD2 | CASSQKRGGRETQYF | TGCGCCAGCAGCCAAAAGCGGGGGGGCCGCGAGACCCAGTACTTC
TRBJ1-2 | TRBV7-9 | 15 | few | - | CASNNYRGRNYGYTF | TGTGCCAGCAACAACTATAGAGGGCGAAACTATGGCTACACCTTC
TRBJ2-7 | TRBV20-1 | 14 | few | - | CSARNTGVLEEQYF | TGCAGTGCTAGGAATACGGGTGTCTTGGAGGAGCAGTACTTC
TRBJ2-7 | TRBV6-5 | 15 | few | - | CASSLELRVDREQYF | TGTGCCAGCAGCCTCGAACTTCGGGTGGATCGGGAGCAGTACTTC
TRBJ2-1 | TRBV15 | 17 | - | TRBD2 | CATSRGLLAGVYNEQFF | TGTGCCACCAGCAGAGGGTTACTAGCGGGGGTATACAATGAGCAGTTCTTC
TRBJ2-5 | TRBV2 | 13 | - | - | CASSDMRGETQYF | TGTGCCAGCAGTGATATGAGGGGAGAGACCCAGTACTTC
TRBJ1-1 | TRBV12-3/TRBV12-4 | 14 | - | TRBD1 | CASSPDRGQSEAFF | TGTGCCAGCAGCCCGGACAGGGGGCAGTCTGAAGCTTTCTTT
TRBJ2-4 | TRBV7-2 | 17 | few | TRBD1 | CASSLASRGPTKNIQYF | TGTGCCAGCAGCTTAGCGTCCAGGGGGCCCACCAAAAACATTCAGTACTTC
TRBJ1-5 | TRBV20-1 | 15 | - | TRBD1 | CSARDPGQGRKPQHF | TGCAGTGCTAGAGATCCCGGACAGGGAAGGAAGCCCCAGCATTTT
TRBJ2-5 | TRBV13 | 16 | many | TRBD1 | CASSRRTGGGGETQYF | TGTGCCAGCAGCCGAAGGACAGGTGGAGGAGGAGAGACCCAGTACTTC
TRBJ2-5 | TRBV3-1 | 15 | few | - | CASSKFLGLQETQYF | TGTGCCAGCAGCAAGTTCCTGGGATTACAAGAGACCCAGTACTTC
TRBJ2-5 | TRBV6-6 | 11 | - | - | CASSAPGTQYF | TGTGCCAGCAGTGCACCGGGTACCCAGTACTTC
TRBJ2-3 | TRBV7-9 | 12 | many | - | CASSLSGDTQYF | TGTGCCAGCAGCTTATCGGGAGATACGCAGTATTTT
TRBJ2-1 | TRBV9 | 15 | - | TRBD2 | CASSNSGNSYNEQFF | TGTGCCAGCAGCAATAGCGGGAACTCCTACAATGAGCAGTTCTTC
TRBJ2-7 | TRBV14 | 15 | - | - | CASSQRRGDDYEQYF | TGTGCCAGCAGCCAACGTCGAGGGGATGACTACGAGCAGTACTTC
TRBJ1-4 | TRBV5-1 | 14 | many | - | CASSLGRTNEKLFF | TGCGCCAGCAGCTTAGGTAGAACTAATGAAAAACTGTTTTTT
TRBJ2-4 | TRBV7-9 | 16 | many | - | CASSLHGLGEGDIQYF | TGTGCCAGCAGCTTACACGGGCTAGGTGAAGGGGACATTCAGTACTTC
TRBJ2-5 | TRBV20-1 | 13 | few | TRBD1 | CSAGQGKQETQYF | TGCAGTGCTGGACAGGGGAAGCAAGAGACCCAGTACTTC